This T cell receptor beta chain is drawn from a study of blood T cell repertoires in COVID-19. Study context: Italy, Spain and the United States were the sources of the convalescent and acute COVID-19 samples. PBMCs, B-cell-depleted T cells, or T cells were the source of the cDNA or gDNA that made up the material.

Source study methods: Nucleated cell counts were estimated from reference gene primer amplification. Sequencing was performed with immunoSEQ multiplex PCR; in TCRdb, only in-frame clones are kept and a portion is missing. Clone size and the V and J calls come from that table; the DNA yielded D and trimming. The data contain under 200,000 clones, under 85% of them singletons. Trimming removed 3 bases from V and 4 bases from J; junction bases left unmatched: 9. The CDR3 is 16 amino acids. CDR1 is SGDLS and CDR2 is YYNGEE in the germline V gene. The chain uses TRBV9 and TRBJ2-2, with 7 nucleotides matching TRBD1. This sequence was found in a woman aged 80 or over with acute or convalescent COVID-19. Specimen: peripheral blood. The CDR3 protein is CASSEQGTGSTGELFF. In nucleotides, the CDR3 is TGTGCCAGCAGCGAACAGGGGACGGGGAGCACCGGGGAGCTGTTTTTT.